These T cell receptor beta chains were read from a single sample in a study of blood T cells in healthy people across ages. MiXCR, run by TCRdb on the 5' RACE reads, gives a single entry per CDR3 protein. The sample shows some 1.5 million distinct CDR3 sequences, roughly 27% of them seen only once. Sequenced material: blood. The source is a woman in her 30s in good health. Both conserved end residues are part of each CDR3. The D gene is left open where the match is weak. The size of a clone is reported for some rows only, either as once, few or many, or as a class for expanded clones.

D	J	size	V	DNA	CDR3
-	TRBJ2-3	-	TRBV20-1	TGCAGTGCTCCTACCCTCCAAACAGGGACATCGCTAGCGGCGCAGTATTTT	CSAPTLQTGTSLAAQYF
-	TRBJ2-7	few	TRBV10-1	TGCGCCAGCAGTGAGGGGCCCTCCGGCGAGCAGTACTTC	CASSEGPSGEQYF
-	TRBJ2-5	-	TRBV20-1	TGCAGCTTGATAGTGACGCCCCAAGAGACCCAGTACTTC	CSLIVTPQETQYF
-	TRBJ2-3	-	TRBV2	TGTGCCAGCAGAGAGGTCCCGCTGGATACGCAGTATTTT	CASREVPLDTQYF
-	TRBJ2-7	-	TRBV20-1	TGCAGTACTAGAGGGAAGTCGACCTACGAGCAGTACTTC	CSTRGKSTYEQYF
-	TRBJ2-1	-	TRBV6-6	TGTGCCAGCTCTAACTGGCGGGGTGAGCAGTTCTTC	CASSNWRGEQFF
-	TRBJ2-4	-	TRBV7-9	TGTGCCAGCAGCTTAGGGTATGATGCAGGGATAAACATTCAGTACTTC	CASSLGYDAGINIQYF
-	TRBJ2-5	-	TRBV20-1	TGCAGGGCATGGTCCGAAGAGACCCAGTACTTC	CRAWSEETQYF
TRBD2	TRBJ2-3	-	TRBV7-2	TGTGCCAGCAGCTTGGGAGGGAGGGCAAAAAGAGATACGCAGTATTTT	CASSLGGRAKRDTQYF
TRBD1	TRBJ2-1	many	TRBV7-3	TGTGCCAGCAGCCTCACCGGGACAGGGGACAATGAGCAGTTCTTC	CASSLTGTGDNEQFF
TRBD1	TRBJ1-4	few	TRBV6-6	TGTGCCAGCAGTTACGCCGGGACAGGGACTGAAAAACTGTTTTTT	CASSYAGTGTEKLFF
-	TRBJ2-7	-	TRBV20-1	TGCAGTGCTAGAGATGTGGATCCCCACGAGCAGTACTTC	CSARDVDPHEQYF
-	TRBJ1-1	-	TRBV7-2	TGTGCCAGCAGCCCGATGACAGTCGGGACTGAAGCTTTCTTT	CASSPMTVGTEAFF
-	TRBJ2-2	-	TRBV18	TGTGCCAGCTCACCAACCGCCGGGGGCACCGGGGAGCTGTTTTTT	CASSPTAGGTGELFF
TRBD1	TRBJ2-1	-	TRBV7-6	TGTGCCAGCAGCTGGACAGGGTCGGGTGAGCAGTTCTTC	CASSWTGSGEQFF
TRBD1	TRBJ2-2	-	TRBV5-1	TGCGCCAGCAGCCAACGGGACAGCCCCGCGAACACCGGGGAGCTGTTTTTT	CASSQRDSPANTGELFF
-	TRBJ2-2	-	TRBV10-3	TGTGCCATCAGTGAGGTGCCCGACGGGGAGCTGTTTTTT	CAISEVPDGELFF
-	TRBJ2-1	many	TRBV29-1	TGCAGCGTTGAAGGCTTTTCCTACAATGAGCAGTTCTTC	CSVEGFSYNEQFF
-	TRBJ2-7	many	TRBV7-2	TGTGCCAGCAGCTACGTCAGCGACGTCTGGTCCTCCTACGAGCAGTACTTC	CASSYVSDVWSSYEQYF
TRBD1	TRBJ2-7	many	TRBV7-9	TGTGCCAGCAGACCCCTTAGGGGGCGGAACTACGAGCAGTACTTC	CASRPLRGRNYEQYF
-	TRBJ2-5	many	TRBV7-9	TGTGCCAACAGCTTAGCGAAGGGGGGAGAGACCCAGTACTTC	CANSLAKGGETQYF
TRBD2	TRBJ2-3	-	TRBV5-5	TGTGCCAGCAGCTTGGATGGACTAGCGGGAGTCACAGATACGCAGTATTTT	CASSLDGLAGVTDTQYF
TRBD1	TRBJ1-4	many	TRBV20-1	TGCAGTGCGACCACAGGGGCGGGGGAAAAACTGTTTTTT	CSATTGAGEKLFF
TRBD1	TRBJ2-1	-	TRBV20-1	TGCAGTGCTATTAGGCCGCAGGGGGCCGGCTCCTACAATGAGCGGTTCTTC	CSAIRPQGAGSYNERFF
TRBD1	TRBJ1-5	many	TRBV6-6	TGTGCCAGCCGCTTGGACAGGGGTGGCAATCAGCCCCAGCATTTT	CASRLDRGGNQPQHF
-	TRBJ2-5	-	TRBV14	TGTGCCAGCAGCCAATATGCAGGTGGGGAGACCCAGTACTTC	CASSQYAGGETQYF
-	TRBJ2-5	-	TRBV2	TGTGCCAGCATGGGTGGAAGGGAGACCCAGTACTTC	CASMGGRETQYF
-	TRBJ2-1	-	TRBV3-1	TGTGCCAGCAGCCAATCCTTTGGGACCTACGAGCAGTTCTTC	CASSQSFGTYEQFF
-	TRBJ1-1	few	TRBV29-1	TGCAGCGTTCGTAGGCTGGGAGGTACTGAAGCTTTCTTT	CSVRRLGGTEAFF
-	TRBJ1-6	few	TRBV6-5	TGTGCCAGCAGTAATGGGTTGTCACCCCTCCACTTT	CASSNGLSPLHF
-	TRBJ1-2	few	TRBV12-3/TRBV12-4	TGTGCCAGCAGAGACGACAGATATGGCTACACCTTC	CASRDDRYGYTF
-	TRBJ2-1	-	TRBV5-1	TGCGCCAGCAGCATTTACAATGAGCGGTTCTTC	CASSIYNERFF
TRBD2	TRBJ2-3	-	TRBV27	TGTGCCAGCAGGTTAGCGTCTAGCGGAGATACGCAGTATTTT	CASRLASSGDTQYF
TRBD2	TRBJ2-1	many	TRBV20-1	TGCAGTGGGACTAGCGGGGGGATGTTCGGGAATGAGCAGTTCTTC	CSGTSGGMFGNEQFF
-	TRBJ2-7	many	TRBV7-2	TGTGCCAGCAGCTTAGTGGGCTTCGGGACAAGTTCCTACGAGCAGTACTTC	CASSLVGFGTSSYEQYF
-	TRBJ2-7	-	TRBV20-1	TGCAGTGCCGCTCCGGTGTTGGGAGAGGCCCAGTACTTC	CSAAPVLGEAQYF
-	TRBJ2-6	few	TRBV5-1	TGCGCCAGCAGCTTGAGTCGAGTTTCCGGGTCCCACTCTGGGGCCAACGTCCTGACTTTC	CASSLSRVSGSHSGANVLTF
-	TRBJ2-3	many	TRBV5-1	TGCGCCAGCAGCTTGGATATAGATACGCAGTATTTT	CASSLDIDTQYF
-	TRBJ2-7	many	TRBV5-5	TGTGCCAGCAGTTTAGGGGGTTTGGACGAGCAGTACTTC	CASSLGGLDEQYF
TRBD1	TRBJ2-1	many	TRBV24-1	TGTGCCACCAGTGATGCCGGGACAGGGAAGTTCTTC	CATSDAGTGKFF
-	TRBJ2-1	-	TRBV24-1	TGTGCCACCAGTGATCCTGCGGACAGCTACAATGAGCAGTTCTTC	CATSDPADSYNEQFF
-	TRBJ2-3	-	TRBV29-1	TGCAGCGTTGGGCCGCTAGGAACAGATACGCAGTATTTT	CSVGPLGTDTQYF
-	TRBJ2-3	few	TRBV5-1	TGCGCCAGCAGCTATGGGTCCGCAGATACGCAGTATTTT	CASSYGSADTQYF
-	TRBJ2-1	-	TRBV20-1	TGCAGTGCTAGAGATCTTAGCAGAACCTACGATGAGCAGTTCTTC	CSARDLSRTYDEQFF
-	TRBJ1-5	few	TRBV24-1	TGTGCCACCAGTGATGACGCCGGGGGGGGCCAGCCCCAGCATTTT	CATSDDAGGGQPQHF
TRBD1	TRBJ2-1	many	TRBV12-3/TRBV12-4	TGTGCCACCGGACAGGGCAATGAGCAGTTCTTC	CATGQGNEQFF
-	TRBJ2-3	-	TRBV5-1	TGCGCCAGCAGCTTGGACCTCCCTAGCGTAAGCACAGATACGCAGTATTTT	CASSLDLPSVSTDTQYF
TRBD1	TRBJ2-7	-	TRBV6-5	TGTGCCACCGGGACAGGGCTCTTTGAGCAGTACTTC	CATGTGLFEQYF
-	TRBJ2-7	many	TRBV5-1	TGCGCCAGCAGCTTATTTGGCTACGACGAGCAGTACTTC	CASSLFGYDEQYF
-	TRBJ1-2	-	TRBV5-1	TGCGCCAGCAGCCAATCGGGAACTAACTATGGCTACACCTTC	CASSQSGTNYGYTF
-	TRBJ2-1	-	TRBV6-2/TRBV6-3	TGTGCCAGCAGTTATGATGCGGGATTCGGAGGGGCAGGCTACAATGAGCAGTTCTTC	CASSYDAGFGGAGYNEQFF
-	TRBJ2-7	-	TRBV7-9	TGTGCCAGCAGCTTATTCGTGGTGGGTAATGAGCAGTACTTC	CASSLFVVGNEQYF